This T cell receptor beta chain came from a study of shared clonotypes between healthy human individuals. Study background: Samples came from two female and a few male donors aged 18 to 49. Study findings and constraints: Non-shared clonotypes were found to have lower generation probabilities than the clonotypes that were shared by all four of the sorted-subset donors.

Genomic DNA belonging to each subset was distributed in equal measure over several immunoSEQ plates. In the original workflow: ImmunoSEQ junction-only sequences lacked quality scores, so their filtering differed. Sequencing used immunoSEQ multiplex PCR; TCRdb keeps in-frame clones, though not all of them. The V and J calls and clone size were taken over from that table, and D and trimming were inferred from the DNA. This sample carries around 640,000 clones, 95% to 97% of them seen once, and the ten largest clones take less than 0.12%. This CDR3 is 20 amino acids long. Trimming removed 4 bases at V and 1 base at J, with 25 bases between. Germline CDR1 reads LGHNA; CDR2 reads YNFKEQ. With respect to this clone: Antigen: not known.

Cells designated naive CD8 were CD45RO-negative and were positively selected for CCR7, with terminally differentiated effector memory CD45RA+ cells excluded. This sequence joins TRBV4-2 and TRBJ2-2; perhaps TRBD2 as D (6 bases). Sequenced: naive CD8+ T cells sorted from blood. The TCR sequence derives from a woman aged 30 to 39 in good health. As DNA, the CDR3 is TGTGCCAGCAGCCCTGGACTAATGATGACGGGAGCAGGGAACACCGGGGAGCTGTTTTTT. Translating it yields CASSPGLMMTGAGNTGELFF.